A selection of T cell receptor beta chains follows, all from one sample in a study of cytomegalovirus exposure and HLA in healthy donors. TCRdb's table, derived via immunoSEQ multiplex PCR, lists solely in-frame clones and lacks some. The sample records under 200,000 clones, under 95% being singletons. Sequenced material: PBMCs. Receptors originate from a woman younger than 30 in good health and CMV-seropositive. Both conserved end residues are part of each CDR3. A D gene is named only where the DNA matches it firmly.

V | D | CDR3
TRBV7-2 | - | CASRGTSTDTQYF
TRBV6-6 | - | CASSGGNEQFF
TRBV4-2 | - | CASSQAEREGTEAFF
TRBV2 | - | CASSEEAREETQYF
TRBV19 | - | CASRKQGNYEQYF
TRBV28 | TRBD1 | CATTPGQDVIANQPQHF
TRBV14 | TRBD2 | CASSQASGHNEQFF
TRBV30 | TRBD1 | CAWRGYRGETQYF
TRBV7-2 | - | CASSLARVQGTEAFF
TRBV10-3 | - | CAISESAGAFGTEAFF
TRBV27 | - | CASMGGSLRSYNEQFF
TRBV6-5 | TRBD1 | CASSYGTGFNEKLFF
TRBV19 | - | CASSISGQNSPLHF
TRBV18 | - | CASSPGFSDYGYTF
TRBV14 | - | CATEDSTRASNQPQHF
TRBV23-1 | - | CASSQSGVRYRRRDYEQYF
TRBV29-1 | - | CSVDQGTVQETQYF
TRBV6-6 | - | CASSYSSGAHYGYTF
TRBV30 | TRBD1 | CAWRYDDRAGNTIYF
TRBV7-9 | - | CASSPRTTDTQYF
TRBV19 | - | CASTPRGYGYTF
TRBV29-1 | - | CSGTHRDWTDTQYF
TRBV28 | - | CASSLSPRHSDGYTF
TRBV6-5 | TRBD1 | CASSVLGQPYEQYF
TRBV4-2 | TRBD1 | CASSHLMGQGMSYVIF
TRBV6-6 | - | CASSYSNGNTIYF
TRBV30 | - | CAWSPDPWGHGYTF
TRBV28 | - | CASSLSTPRRGEQYF
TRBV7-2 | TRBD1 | CASSSGQSYYGYTF
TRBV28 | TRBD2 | CASSFYRTSGTYEQYF
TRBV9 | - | CASSGGRTESSYEQYF
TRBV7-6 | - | CASSLVTAGSSYEQYF
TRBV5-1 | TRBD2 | CASSGTSGEQFF
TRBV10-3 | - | CAITRSQNTEAFF
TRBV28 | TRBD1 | CASSLSKQGTTINEQFF
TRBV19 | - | CASSIGQSSGYTF
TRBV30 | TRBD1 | CAWSVRQGVRYEQYF
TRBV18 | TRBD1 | CASSSRQGQGGYTF
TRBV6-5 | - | CASSPRGPYYGYTF
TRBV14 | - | CASSQDRGGHYGYTF
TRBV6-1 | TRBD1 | CASSGKGANTGELFF
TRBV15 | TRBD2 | CATSREAGGLKTQYF
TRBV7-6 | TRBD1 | CASSLATGTGGLNTEAFF
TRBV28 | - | CASSHTYEQYF
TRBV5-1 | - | CASSPGSTSGDEQYF
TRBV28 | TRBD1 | CASSFSGQVDYTF
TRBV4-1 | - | CASSQDLGVPNQPQHF
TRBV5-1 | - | CASSQQGNTEAFF
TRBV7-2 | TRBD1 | CASRLGQGFTDTQYF
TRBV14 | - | CASSQALNTEAFF
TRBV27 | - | CASRSRGAAARSYEQYF